This T cell receptor (beta chain) was captured in a study of CD8 T cells in Susac syndrome. Study-level results: That the number of individuals in its TCR sequencing and HLA analysis was relatively small was acknowledged by the study.

Negative isolation was used for CD8+ and CD4+ T cells, and FACS enrichment was applied to TEMRA cells. With random hexamers, 0.5 to 1 ug RNA was reverse transcribed. Amplification of TCR beta CDR3 across 54 Vbeta and 13 Jbeta was performed with immunoSEQ multiplex PCR. TCRdb passed the immunoSEQ multiplex PCR reads through MiXCR, listing each CDR3 protein once. The sample contains 200,000 or so distinct CDR3 sequences, around 90% of which appear only once. Trimming cost V 1 base and J 0 bases, with 6 bases left between them. Germline lookup yields CDR1 GTSNPN and CDR2 SVGIG (reference sequence). There are 13 residues in the CDR3. As to this clonotype: Its specificity is unknown.

The sequencing input was CD8+ T cells from PBMCs. The chain employs TRBV30 and TRBJ1-1; D remains unclear. The sequence came from a human donor with multiple sclerosis. The CDR3, as DNA: TGTGCCTGGAGTGAAGGGATGAACACTGAAGCTTTCTTT. Translating gives CAWSEGMNTEAFF.